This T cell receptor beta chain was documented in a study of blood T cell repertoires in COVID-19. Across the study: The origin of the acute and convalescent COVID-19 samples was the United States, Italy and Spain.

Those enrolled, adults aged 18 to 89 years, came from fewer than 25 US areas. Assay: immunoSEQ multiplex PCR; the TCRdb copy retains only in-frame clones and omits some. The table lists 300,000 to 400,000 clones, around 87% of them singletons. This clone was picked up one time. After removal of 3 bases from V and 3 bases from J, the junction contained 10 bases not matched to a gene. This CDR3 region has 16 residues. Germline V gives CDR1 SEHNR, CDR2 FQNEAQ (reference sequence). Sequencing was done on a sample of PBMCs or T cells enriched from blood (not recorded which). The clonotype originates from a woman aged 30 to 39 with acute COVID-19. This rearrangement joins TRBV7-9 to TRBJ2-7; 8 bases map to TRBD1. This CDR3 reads CASSFGGQGAYYEQYF. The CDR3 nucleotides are TGTGCCAGCAGCTTTGGAGGGCAGGGGGCTTACTACGAGCAGTACTTC.